This TCR beta chain was captured by sequencing in a study of control samples from healthy donors and cancer patients. The table came from immunoSEQ multiplex PCR; TCRdb's copy has only in-frame clones and leaves some out. The sample gives about 160,000 clones, just over 95% of which show up once; about 0.94% is in the top ten. V was trimmed by 1 base and J by 4 bases, leaving 7 bases between them. Germline V lookup: CDR1 LGHDT, CDR2 YNNKEL (reference sequence). CDR3 length: 14 residues. The sequenced sample consisted of blood. The sequence came from a woman in her thirties in good health. The rearrangement links TRBV3-1 (or the pseudogene TRBV3-2) to TRBJ1-4; D ambiguous. The CDR3 sequence: CASSQGGFNEKLFF. The CDR3 coding sequence is TGTGCCAGCAGCCAAGGGGGTTTTAATGAAAAACTGTTTTTT.